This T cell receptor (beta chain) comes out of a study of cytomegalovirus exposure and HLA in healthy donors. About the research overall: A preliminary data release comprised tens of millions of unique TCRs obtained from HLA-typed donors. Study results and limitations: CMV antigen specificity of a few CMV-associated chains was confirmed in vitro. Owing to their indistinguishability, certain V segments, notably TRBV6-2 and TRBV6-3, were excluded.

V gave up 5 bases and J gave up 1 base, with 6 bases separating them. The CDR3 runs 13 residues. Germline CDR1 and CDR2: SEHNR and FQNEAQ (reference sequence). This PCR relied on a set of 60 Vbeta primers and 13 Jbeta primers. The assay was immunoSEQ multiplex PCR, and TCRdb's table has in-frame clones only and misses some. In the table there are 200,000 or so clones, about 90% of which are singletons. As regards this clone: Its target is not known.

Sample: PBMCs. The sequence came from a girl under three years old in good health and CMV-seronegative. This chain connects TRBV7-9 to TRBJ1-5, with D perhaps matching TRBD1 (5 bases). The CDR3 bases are TGTGCCAGCAGCCGGGGGAGCAATCAGCCCCAGCATTTT. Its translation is CASSRGSNQPQHF.